This passage covers 15 T cell receptor beta chains from one sample sequenced in a study of vaccination and CD4 T cells after COVID-19. Their cognate antigens are unknown. An Oncomine TCR Beta short-read assay was used to sequence the DNA from cultured CD4+ T cells. TCRdb re-called the PCR reads with MiXCR, one entry per CDR3 protein. The data show more than 20,000 distinct CDR3 sequences, with approximately 32% seen just once and about an eighth held by the top ten. Indicated time point: late sampling 161 to 241 days after vaccination in a few convalescent patients. Treatment specified: approximately nine-day PBMC culture with coronavirus spike peptide pools or control peptides (ViraFEST assay). Source: CD4+ T cells from blood, cultured in vitro, taken about 7 months after SARS-CoV-2 vaccination. These receptors were taken from a human donor who had recovered from COVID-19.

Only a few counts were recorded for this clonotype. The chain links TRBV7-9 to TRBJ2-3; no reliable D call. The CDR3 is 14 residues long. CDR1 is SEHNR and CDR2 is FQNEAQ in the germline V gene (reference sequence). V lost 5 bases to trimming and J lost 4 bases, with 13 bases between them. CDR3 region: CASSPNLRADTQYF. The CDR3 coding sequence is TGTGCCAGCAGCCCGAACCTACGCGCAGATACGCAGTATTTT.

V usage is TRBV6-1 and J usage is TRBJ2-7; 7 positions agree with TRBD1. Trimming at V came to 3 bases and at J to 3 bases, leaving 5 bases not matched to a gene. The length of the CDR3 is 14 residues. CDR1 and CDR2 from the germline V gene are MNHNS and SASEGT. Written as DNA, the CDR3 is TGTGCCAGCAGTGAGGGGGACAGAAACTACGAGCAGTACTTC. As protein: CASSEGDRNYEQYF.

The CDR3 loop reads CASSWGRGVDGYTF. The CDR3 DNA sequence: TGTGCCAGCAGCTGGGGCCGGGGGGTTGATGGCTACACCTTC. V is TRBV7-9 and J is TRBJ1-2, with a possible D match to TRBD1 (5 bases). The germline gives CDR1 SEHNR, CDR2 FQNEAQ (reference sequence). This CDR3 contains 14 residues. The V end lost 4 bases, the J end lost 6 bases, and 15 bases lay between the germline ends.

This clonotype was detected only a few times. The chain is built from TRBV24-1 and TRBJ2-1; maybe TRBD1 (5 bases). CDR1 is KGHDR and CDR2 is SFDVKD in the germline V gene. The length of the CDR3 is 16 residues. V dropped 4 bases and J dropped 0 bases, with 12 bases sitting between them. CDR3 loop: CATSDLQGSSYNEQFF. The CDR3 DNA follows: TGTGCCACCAGTGACCTGCAGGGAAGCTCCTACAATGAGCAGTTCTTC.

The rearrangement uses TRBV5-4 and TRBJ2-1, with D unresolved. CDR3 size: 14 residues. V lost 7 bases, J lost 0 bases, and 11 bases lay in between. Germline-derived CDR1 and CDR2 are SGHNT and YYREEE (reference sequence). This chain's CDR3 is CASSTDSSYNEQFF. The DNA for the CDR3 is TGTGCCAGCTCAACGGATAGCTCCTACAATGAGCAGTTCTTC.

The CDR3 spells CASGYSRRSTEAFF. The CDR3 bases are TGTGCCAGCGGCTACAGTCGGCGCAGCACTGAAGCTTTCTTT. The J gene is TRBJ1-1, the V gene TRBV6-1, with D hard to call. The CDR3 is made up of 14 amino acids. The germline V gene encodes CDR1 MNHNS and CDR2 SASEGT. Trimming took off 8 bases at V and 4 bases at J, with 17 bases between the two ends.

V gene TRBV19 combines with J gene TRBJ2-5; D unresolved. V was cut by 1 base and J by 13 bases, with 10 bases left in between. CDR1 and CDR2 (germline): LNHDA, SQIVND (reference sequence). This CDR3 has 11 amino acids. CDR3 region: CASSIGRQRYF. The CDR3 DNA sequence: TGTGCCAGTAGTATAGGACGGCAACGGTACTTC.

The CDR3 DNA reads as TGTGCCAGCTCAGAAGGACAGGGAGGGGACTATGGCTACACCTTC. Protein: CASSEGQGGDYGYTF. The rearrangement uses TRBV18 and TRBJ1-2, with TRBD1 matching over 8 bases. The CDR3 is 15 amino acids. Looked up from germline, CDR1 is KGHSH and CDR2 is LQKENI. The J segment lost 3 bases and the V segment lost 5 bases, leaving 8 bases of the junction unmatched.

This chain connects TRBV6-1 to TRBJ1-2; 7 nucleotides line up with TRBD1. The CDR3 loop spans 15 amino acids. Unmatched junction bases numbered 8, after V lost 6 bases and J lost 1 base. The V gene's germline CDR1 is MNHNS and CDR2 SASEGT. The CDR3 bases are TGTGCCAGCAGCCGATACGGACAGGATAACTATGGCTACACCTTC. It yields the protein CASSRYGQDNYGYTF.

This clonotype was recorded a few times. The V call is TRBV7-2, the J call TRBJ2-3; D perhaps matches TRBD2 (5 bases). This CDR3 spans 14 amino acids. Germline CDR1 reads SGHTA; CDR2 reads FQGNSA. V lost 5 bases and J lost 2, with 11 bases in between. CDR3 nucleotides: TGTGCCAGCAGCCAAGGACTTAACACAGATACGCAGTATTTT. It specifies CASSQGLNTDTQYF.

CDR3 sequence reads: CASSLQTSSYNEQFF. The CDR3 DNA follows: TGTGCCAGCAGCTTGCAGACAAGCTCCTACAATGAGCAGTTCTTC. The V gene is TRBV5-5, the J gene TRBJ2-1, with no clear D. This CDR3 has 15 residues. V was pared by 1 base and J by 0 bases, with 8 bases between. Germline CDR1 is SGHKS and CDR2 is YYEKEE (reference sequence).

The rearrangement uses TRBV4-2 and TRBJ2-7; no firm D call. The germline V gene has CDR1 LGHNA and CDR2 YNFKEQ. Deletions cut 4 bases from V and 6 bases from J, with 13 bases between. There are 13 residues in the CDR3. The CDR3 DNA reads TGTGCCAGCAGCCCGCTGATTTCGCGCGAGCAGTACTTC. It specifies CASSPLISREQYF.

This clonotype was recorded a few times. The chain links TRBV20-1 to TRBJ1-2; D is unclear. CDR1 and CDR2 (germline): DFQATT, SNEGSKA (reference sequence). The CDR3 contains 13 residues. V lost 1 base, J lost 4 bases, and 10 bases lay in between. The CDR3 here is CSARAREGYGYTF. CDR3 coding DNA: TGCAGTGCTAGAGCCCGGGAGGGCTATGGCTACACCTTC.

The chain is built from TRBV20-1 and TRBJ2-1; the D is unclear. In germline, CDR1 is DFQATT, CDR2 SNEGSKA (reference sequence). The CDR3 has 11 residues. The germline V and J ends were trimmed by 7 bases and 8 bases, with 12 bases remaining between them. CDR3 DNA sequence: TGCAGTGGTCATCTTTATGATGAGCAGTTCTTC. Protein product: CSGHLYDEQFF.

The chain employs TRBV25-1 and TRBJ1-1; perhaps TRBD1 as D (6 bases). The germline V and J ends were trimmed by 7 bases and 1 base, with 16 bases remaining between them. Germline loops: CDR1 MGHDK, CDR2 SYGVNS. CDR3 length: 15 amino acids. CDR3 DNA sequence: TGTGCCAGCACCCTATCGGGGGCCGGGAACACTGAAGCTTTCTTT. It is translated as CASTLSGAGNTEAFF.